This T cell receptor beta chain was recovered during a study of T cell responses to AZD1222 COVID-19 vaccine. Notes on the study in general: No day 14 peak samples; only post-peak repertoires were characterized. Vaccine-associated CD4 TCRs spanned spike, dominant at 160-218 and 743-854. Unmutated regions of variants are reportedly targeted by nearly half of spike-specific TCRs. The sample set comprised mostly white British donors with more females, and clonal diversity was possibly underestimated.

Here immunoSEQ multiplex PCR was the method, and the copy in TCRdb shows in-frame clones only, minus some. Of tens of thousands of clones listed, around nine tenths are singletons. With regard to this clone: Its antigen is not known.

CDR1 is LNHDA, CDR2 SQIVND, per germline (reference sequence). This CDR3 is 14 amino acids long. V was clipped by 2 bases and J by 7 bases, with 12 bases between them. Sample: peripheral blood, taken on day 0 of MenACWY control vaccination. The rearrangement links TRBV19 to TRBJ1-5, with D uncertain. The source is an adult in good health. For the CDR3, the DNA is TGTGCCAGTAGTATAAGGACGGAACGGCAGCCCCAGCATTTT. It yields the protein CASSIRTERQPQHF.